This TCR beta chain was identified in a study of T cells after yellow fever vaccination. About the research overall: SMART-Seq v4 Ultra Low Input handled preparation of low-cell-number fractions.

Study-level results: Reappearance after the booster was observed for most primary-vaccination clones (around 95% CD4, less than 90% CD8).

Germline values: CDR1 SNHLY, CDR2 FYNNEI. V was clipped by 7 bases and J by 2 bases, with 9 bases between them. The CDR3 loop spans 13 amino acids. This clonotype has more than one count but fewer than ten. Its specificity is not known. Template switching by 5'RACE produced TCR cDNA, adding a universal primer site and UMIs. TCRdb re-called the 5' RACE reads with MiXCR, one entry per CDR3 protein. This table holds 150,000 to 200,000 distinct CDR3 sequences, about a tenth found once. This clonotype originated in a man aged 18-30 years who received the YFV17D yellow fever vaccine. V is TRBV2 and J is TRBJ1-3; D is perhaps TRBD1 (5 bases). The sequences come from CD8+ T cells sorted from PBMCs, collected 45 days after the yellow fever booster vaccination. The CDR3 sequence: CASISGTGNTIYF. The CDR3 DNA follows: TGTGCCAGCATTTCAGGGACTGGAAACACCATATATTTT.